The clone carrying this T cell receptor beta chain was detected a few times. Its antigen remains unidentified. At one end, the junction sequence differs from germline, possibly due to a read error. Criteria for exclusion of patients were uncontrolled infection, other autoimmune disease, pregnancy or lactation. These data originate in a study of T cells in Graves' hyperthyroidism and ophthalmopathy. Study context: Any treatment followed the collection of peripheral blood at initial diagnosis.

What was amplified from RNA transcripts were TCR beta CDR3 regions. During a first-round RT-PCR of the TCR CDR3, the HTBI primer set was used. TCRdb processed the multiplex PCR reads anew with MiXCR; each CDR3 protein has one entry. The sample gives hundreds of thousands of distinct CDR3 sequences, about 16% of which show up once; 3% to 4.5% is in the top ten. Per germline, CDR1 MNHNS and CDR2 SASEGT. The CDR3 covers 14 residues. Findings and limits, study-wide: Using 13 V-J features, a model discriminated ophthalmopathy from stable hyperthyroidism. Within blood appeared most thyroid clonotypes that had expanded above 0.001.

The specimen sequenced was blood. This receptor was obtained from a woman in her 30s with Graves' hyperthyroidism. The rearrangement uses TRBV6-1 and TRBJ2-7; TRBD2 agrees at 9 bases. The CDR3 here is CAGSASGTTYEQYF. Written as DNA, the CDR3 is TGTGCCGGCAGTGCTAGCGGGACGACCTACGAGCAGTACTTC.